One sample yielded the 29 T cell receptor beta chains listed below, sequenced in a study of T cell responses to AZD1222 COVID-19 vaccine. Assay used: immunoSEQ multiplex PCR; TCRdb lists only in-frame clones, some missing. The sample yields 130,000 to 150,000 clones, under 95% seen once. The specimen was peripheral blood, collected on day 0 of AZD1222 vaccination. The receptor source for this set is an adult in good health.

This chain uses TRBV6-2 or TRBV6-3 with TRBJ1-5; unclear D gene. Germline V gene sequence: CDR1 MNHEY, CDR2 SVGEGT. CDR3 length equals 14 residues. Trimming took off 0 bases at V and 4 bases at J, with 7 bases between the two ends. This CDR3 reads CASSYSGGNQPQHF. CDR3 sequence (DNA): TGTGCCAGCAGTTACTCGGGAGGAAATCAGCCCCAGCATTTT.

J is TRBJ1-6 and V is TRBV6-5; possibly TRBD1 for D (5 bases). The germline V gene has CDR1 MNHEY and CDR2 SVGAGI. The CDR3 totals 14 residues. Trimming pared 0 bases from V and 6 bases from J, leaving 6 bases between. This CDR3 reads CASSYSQGNSPLHF. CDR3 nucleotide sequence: TGTGCCAGCAGTTACTCGCAGGGTAATTCACCCCTCCACTTT.

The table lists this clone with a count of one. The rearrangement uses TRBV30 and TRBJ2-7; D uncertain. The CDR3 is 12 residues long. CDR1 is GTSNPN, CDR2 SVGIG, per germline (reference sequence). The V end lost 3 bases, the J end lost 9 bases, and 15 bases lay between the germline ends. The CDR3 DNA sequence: TGTGCCTGGAGCGCCACCGGGTGGGGGCAGTACTTC. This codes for CAWSATGWGQYF.

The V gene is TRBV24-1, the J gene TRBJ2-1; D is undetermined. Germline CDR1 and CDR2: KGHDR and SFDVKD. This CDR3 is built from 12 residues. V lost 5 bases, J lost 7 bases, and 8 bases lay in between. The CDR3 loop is CATSVGANEQFF. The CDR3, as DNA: TGTGCCACCAGTGTCGGCGCGAATGAGCAGTTCTTC.

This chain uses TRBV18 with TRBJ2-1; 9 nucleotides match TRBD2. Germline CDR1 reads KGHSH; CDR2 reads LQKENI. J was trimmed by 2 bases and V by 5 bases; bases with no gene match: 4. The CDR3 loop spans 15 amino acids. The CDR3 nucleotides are TGTGCCAGCTCAACGCGGGAGGGCCCCTACAATGAGCAGTTCTTC. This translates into CASSTREGPYNEQFF.

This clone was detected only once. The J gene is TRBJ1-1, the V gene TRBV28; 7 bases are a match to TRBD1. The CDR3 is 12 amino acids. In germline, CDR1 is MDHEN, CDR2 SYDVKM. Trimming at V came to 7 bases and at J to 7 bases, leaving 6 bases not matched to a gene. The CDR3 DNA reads TGTGCCAGCAAGACAGGGAACGGTGAAGCTTTCTTT. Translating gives CASKTGNGEAFF.

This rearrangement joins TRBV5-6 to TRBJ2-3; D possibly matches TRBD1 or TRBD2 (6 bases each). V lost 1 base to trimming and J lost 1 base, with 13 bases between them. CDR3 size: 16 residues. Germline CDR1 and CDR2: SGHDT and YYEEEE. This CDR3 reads CASSLFGGLGTDTQYF. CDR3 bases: TGTGCCAGCAGCTTGTTTGGGGGGCTTGGCACAGATACGCAGTATTTT.

CDR3 bases: TGTGCCAGCAGCTTGGATGGGTACAGGGGGCTTAATGAGCAGTTCTTC. Protein sequence: CASSLDGYRGLNEQFF. The rearrangement links TRBV5-4 to TRBJ2-1; TRBD1 agrees at 9 bases. Germline trimming cut 0 bases from V and 7 bases from J; bases unmatched to any gene: 8. The CDR3 sequence is 16 residues long. Germline-derived CDR1 and CDR2 are SGHNT and YYREEE (reference sequence).

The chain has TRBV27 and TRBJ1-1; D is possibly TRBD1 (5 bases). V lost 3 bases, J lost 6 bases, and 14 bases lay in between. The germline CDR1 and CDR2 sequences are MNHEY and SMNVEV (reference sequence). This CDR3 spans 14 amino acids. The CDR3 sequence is CASSLVGTGAEAFF. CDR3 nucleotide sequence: TGTGCCAGCAGTTTGGTGGGGACCGGGGCTGAAGCTTTCTTT.

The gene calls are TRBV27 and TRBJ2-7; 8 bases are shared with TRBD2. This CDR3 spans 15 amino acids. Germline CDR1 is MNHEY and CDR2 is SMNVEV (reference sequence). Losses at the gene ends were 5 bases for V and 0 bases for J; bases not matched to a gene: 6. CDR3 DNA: TGTGCCAGCAGTCAACCGGGACTAGGCTCCTACGAGCAGTACTTC. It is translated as CASSQPGLGSYEQYF.

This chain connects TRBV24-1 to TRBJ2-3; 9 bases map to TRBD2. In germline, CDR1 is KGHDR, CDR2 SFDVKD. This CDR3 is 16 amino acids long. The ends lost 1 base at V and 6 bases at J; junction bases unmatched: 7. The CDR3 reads CATSDFAGGPRDTQYF. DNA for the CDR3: TGTGCCACCAGTGATTTCGCGGGAGGGCCGAGGGATACGCAGTATTTT.

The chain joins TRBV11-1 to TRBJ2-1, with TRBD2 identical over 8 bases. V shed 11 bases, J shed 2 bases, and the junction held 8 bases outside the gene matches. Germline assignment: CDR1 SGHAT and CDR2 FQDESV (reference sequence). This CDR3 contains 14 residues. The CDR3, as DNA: TGTGCCTCTCGGGGGGGTGGTGCCTACAATGAGCAGTTCTTC. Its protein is CASRGGGAYNEQFF.

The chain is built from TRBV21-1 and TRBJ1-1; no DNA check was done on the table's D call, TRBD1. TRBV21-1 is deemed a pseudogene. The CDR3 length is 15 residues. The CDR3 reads CASSGRQGMNTEAFF. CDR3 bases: TGTGCCAGCAGCGGCCGACAGGGGATGAACACTGAAGCTTTCTTT.

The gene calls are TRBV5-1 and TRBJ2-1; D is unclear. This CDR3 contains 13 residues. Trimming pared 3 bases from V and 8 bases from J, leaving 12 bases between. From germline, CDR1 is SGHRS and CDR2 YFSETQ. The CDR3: CASSSVGPYEQFF. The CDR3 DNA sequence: TGCGCCAGCAGCTCGGTAGGGCCTTATGAGCAGTTCTTC.

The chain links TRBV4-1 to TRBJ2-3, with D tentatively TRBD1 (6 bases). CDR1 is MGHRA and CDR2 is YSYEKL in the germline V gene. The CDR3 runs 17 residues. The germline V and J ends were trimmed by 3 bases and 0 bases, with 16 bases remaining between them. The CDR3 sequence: CASSQGADRLSTDTQYF. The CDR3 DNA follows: TGCGCCAGCAGCCAGGGGGCGGACCGGCTTAGCACAGATACGCAGTATTTT.

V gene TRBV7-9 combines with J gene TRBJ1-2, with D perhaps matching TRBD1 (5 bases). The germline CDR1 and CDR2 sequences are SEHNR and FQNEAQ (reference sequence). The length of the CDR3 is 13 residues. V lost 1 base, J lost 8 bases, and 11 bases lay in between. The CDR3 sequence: CASSLGAGSGYTF. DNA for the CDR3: TGTGCCAGCAGCTTAGGAGCAGGGTCGGGCTACACCTTC.

The CDR3 sequence is CASSLDKFYEQYF. Here the CDR3 DNA reads TGTGCCAGCAGCTTAGACAAGTTCTACGAGCAGTACTTC. V and J are TRBV7-8 and TRBJ2-7; D is ambiguous. Germline CDR1 is SGHVS and CDR2 is FQNEAQ. The CDR3 is 13 amino acids. With 1 base removed from V and 3 bases from J, the gap between germline ends came to 7 bases.

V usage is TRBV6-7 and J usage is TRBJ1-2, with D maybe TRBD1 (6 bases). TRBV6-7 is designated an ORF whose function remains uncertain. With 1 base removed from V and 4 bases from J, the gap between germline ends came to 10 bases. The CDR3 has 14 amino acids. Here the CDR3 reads CASSYWGHGYGYTF. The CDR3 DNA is TGTGCCAGCAGTTACTGGGGGCACGGCTATGGCTACACCTTC.

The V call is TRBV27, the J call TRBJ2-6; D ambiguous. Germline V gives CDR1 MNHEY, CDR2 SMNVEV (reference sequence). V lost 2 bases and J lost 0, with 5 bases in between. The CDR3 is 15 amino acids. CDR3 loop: CASSLKHSGANVLTF. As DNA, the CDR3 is TGTGCCAGCAGTTTAAAACACTCTGGGGCCAACGTCCTGACTTTC.

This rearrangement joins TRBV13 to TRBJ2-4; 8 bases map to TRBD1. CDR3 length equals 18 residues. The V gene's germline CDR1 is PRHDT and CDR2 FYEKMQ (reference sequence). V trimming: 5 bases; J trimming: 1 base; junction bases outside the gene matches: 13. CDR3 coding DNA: TGTGCCAGCAGCCTAAGACAGGGGAGAGTTGGGGCCAAAAACATTCAGTACTTC. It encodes CASSLRQGRVGAKNIQYF.

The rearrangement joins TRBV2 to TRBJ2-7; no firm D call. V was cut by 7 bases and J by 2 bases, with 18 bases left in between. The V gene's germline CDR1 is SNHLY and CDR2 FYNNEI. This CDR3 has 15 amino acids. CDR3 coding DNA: TGTGCCAGCAAGCTTAGCTTGGGCAGAACCTACGAGCAGTACTTC. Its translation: CASKLSLGRTYEQYF. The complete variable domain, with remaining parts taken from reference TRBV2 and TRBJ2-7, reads EPEVTQTPSHQVTQMGQEVILRCVPISNHLYFYWYRQILGQKVEFLVSFYNNEISEKSEIFDDQFSVERPDGSNFTLKIRSTKLEDSAMYFCASKLSLGRTYEQYFGPGTRLTVT.

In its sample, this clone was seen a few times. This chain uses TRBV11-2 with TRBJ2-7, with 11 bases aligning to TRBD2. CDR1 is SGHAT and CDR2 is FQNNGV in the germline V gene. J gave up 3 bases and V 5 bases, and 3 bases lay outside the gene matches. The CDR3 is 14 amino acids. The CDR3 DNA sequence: TGTGCCAGCAGCGGGACTAGCGGTAACTACGAGCAGTACTTC. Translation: CASSGTSGNYEQYF.

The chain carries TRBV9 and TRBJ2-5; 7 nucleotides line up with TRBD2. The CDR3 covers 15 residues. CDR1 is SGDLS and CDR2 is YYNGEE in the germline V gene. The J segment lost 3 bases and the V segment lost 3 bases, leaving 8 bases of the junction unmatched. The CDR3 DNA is TGTGCCAGCAGCGAGCGGGACCGGCGGGAAGAGACCCAGTACTTC. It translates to CASSERDRREETQYF.

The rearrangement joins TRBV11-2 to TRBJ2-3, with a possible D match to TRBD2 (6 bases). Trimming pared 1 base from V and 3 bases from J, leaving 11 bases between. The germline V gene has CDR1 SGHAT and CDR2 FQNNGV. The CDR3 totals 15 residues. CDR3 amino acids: CASSLGLGGTDTQYF. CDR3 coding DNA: TGTGCCAGCAGCTTAGGGCTAGGAGGGACAGATACGCAGTATTTT.

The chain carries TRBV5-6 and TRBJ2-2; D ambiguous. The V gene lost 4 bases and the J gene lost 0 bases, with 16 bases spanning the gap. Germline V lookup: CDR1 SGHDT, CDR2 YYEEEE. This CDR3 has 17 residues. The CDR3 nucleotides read TGTGCCAGCAGCGCTGTCCCTATGGGTGCGAACACCGGGGAGCTGTTTTTT. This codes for CASSAVPMGANTGELFF.

The CDR3 coding sequence is TGTGCCAGCAGTTTAACCCAGGTGGGGGAAAAACTGTTTTTT. It codes for CASSLTQVGEKLFF. V gene TRBV27 combines with J gene TRBJ1-4; D gene uncertain. The V gene's germline CDR1 is MNHEY and CDR2 SMNVEV (reference sequence). CDR3 length equals 14 residues. V was shortened by 2 bases and J by 8 bases, with 12 bases between the two germline ends.

CDR3 sequence reads: CASTEGETGGGYTF. The CDR3 DNA sequence: TGTGCCAGCACCGAAGGGGAGACCGGAGGAGGCTACACCTTC. The chain uses TRBV6-6 and TRBJ1-2; D may be TRBD1 (5 bases). V shed 7 bases and J shed 8 bases, with 20 bases lying between them. CDR1 and CDR2 (germline): MNHNY, SVGAGI (reference sequence). The CDR3 contains 14 residues.

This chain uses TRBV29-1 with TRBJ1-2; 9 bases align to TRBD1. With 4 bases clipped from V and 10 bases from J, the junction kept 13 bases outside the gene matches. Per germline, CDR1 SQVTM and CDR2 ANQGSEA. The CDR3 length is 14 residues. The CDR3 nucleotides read TGCAGCGTTGGTCAGACAGGGGGATCCACGACCTACACCTTC. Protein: CSVGQTGGSTTYTF.

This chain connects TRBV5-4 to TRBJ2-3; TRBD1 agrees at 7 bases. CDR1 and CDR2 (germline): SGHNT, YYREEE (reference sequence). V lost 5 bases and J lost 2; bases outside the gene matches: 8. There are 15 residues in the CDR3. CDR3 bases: TGTGCCAGCAGTCGAGAACAGGGGCACACAGATACGCAGTATTTT. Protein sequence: CASSREQGHTDTQYF.